This T cell receptor (beta chain) was captured in a study of blood T cell repertoires in COVID-19. As for the study in general: Acute and convalescent COVID-19 samples came from the United States, Italy and Spain. PBMCs, B-cell-depleted T cells, or T cells provided the cDNA or gDNA that made up the material.

Per the original methods: Amplification of reference gene primers was used by the study to estimate nucleated cell counts. Libraries were prepared by immunoSEQ multiplex PCR; TCRdb keeps only in-frame clonotypes and omits some of them. That table is the source of V, J and clone size, and D and trimming were worked out from the DNA. Found here are about 170,000 clones, roughly 89% of them singletons; the top ten hold approximately 3.3%. CDR3 length: 15 amino acids. V shed 10 bases, J shed 5 bases, and the junction held 15 bases outside the gene matches. In germline, CDR1 is SNHLY, CDR2 FYNNEI. The chain has TRBV2 and TRBJ2-7; TRBD1 aligns across 9 bases. Sequenced sample: peripheral blood. The TCR was taken from a man in his late teens or twenties with active or convalescent COVID-19. The CDR3 here is CANQEAGTGNHEQYF. The CDR3 DNA reads TGTGCCAACCAGGAAGCCGGGACAGGGAACCACGAGCAGTACTTC.